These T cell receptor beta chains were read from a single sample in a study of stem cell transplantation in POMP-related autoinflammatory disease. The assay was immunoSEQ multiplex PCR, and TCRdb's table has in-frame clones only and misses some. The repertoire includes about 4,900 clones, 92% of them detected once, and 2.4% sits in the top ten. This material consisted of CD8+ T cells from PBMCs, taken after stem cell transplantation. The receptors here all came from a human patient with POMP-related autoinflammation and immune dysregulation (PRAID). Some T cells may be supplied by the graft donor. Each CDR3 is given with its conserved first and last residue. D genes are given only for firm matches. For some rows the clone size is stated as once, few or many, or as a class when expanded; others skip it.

CASRPGQGNTEAFF | TGCGCCAGCAGGCCAGGACAGGGGAACACTGAAGCTTTCTTT | TRBJ1-1 | NA | TRBD1 | TRBV5-1
CASSPNLAGSYEQYF | TGTGCCAGCAGCCCAAACCTAGCGGGCTCCTACGAGCAGTACTTC | TRBJ2-7 | NA | TRBD2 | TRBV5-6
CASRDNSNQPQHF | TGCGCCAGCAGGGACAATAGCAATCAGCCCCAGCATTTT | TRBJ1-5 | NA | NA | TRBV10-2
CASSPGTSAQGAEQYF | TGTGCCAGCAGCCCCGGGACTAGCGCCCAGGGGGCCGAGCAGTACTTC | TRBJ2-7 | NA | TRBD2 | TRBV6-2/TRBV6-3
CASSWGGTGELFF | TGCGCCAGCAGTTGGGGAGGCACCGGGGAGCTGTTTTTT | TRBJ2-2 | once | NA | TRBV4-3
CASSKERGMNTEAFF | TGTGCCAGCAGCAAAGAAAGAGGAATGAACACTGAAGCTTTCTTT | TRBJ1-1 | NA | NA | TRBV21-1
CASSVEWTGADEQFF | TGTGCCAGCAGCGTAGAGTGGACAGGGGCTGATGAGCAGTTCTTC | TRBJ2-1 | NA | TRBD1 | TRBV9
CASSGWDSYEQYF | TGTGCCAGCAGCGGTTGGGACAGCTACGAGCAGTACTTC | TRBJ2-7 | NA | TRBD1 | TRBV9
CASSPGGIAYEQYF | TGTGCCAGCAGCCCTGGGGGGATAGCGTACGAGCAGTACTTC | TRBJ2-7 | NA | NA | TRBV7-9
CASSFFSEAFF | TGTGCCAGCAGTTTTTTTTCTGAAGCTTTCTTT | TRBJ1-1 | NA | NA | TRBV27
CASSLVHSQETQYF | TGTGCCAGCAGCTTAGTACACAGTCAAGAGACCCAGTACTTC | TRBJ2-5 | NA | NA | TRBV7-8
CASSGFGGSGLTLADTQYF | TGTGCCAGCAGCGGTTTTGGGGGTAGCGGACTTACCCTAGCAGATACGCAGTATTTT | TRBJ2-3 | NA | NA | TRBV13
CASSAPGQGRETQYF | TGTGCCAGCAGCGCTCCGGGACAGGGTCGAGAGACCCAGTACTTC | TRBJ2-5 | NA | TRBD1 | TRBV7-6
CASSIDSFGPTDEQFF | TGTGCCAGTAGTATAGATTCTTTCGGGCCGACCGATGAGCAGTTCTTC | TRBJ2-1 | NA | NA | TRBV19
CASSPGEASLSGELFF | TGTGCCAGCAGCCCTGGGGAGGCTAGTCTTTCCGGGGAGCTGTTTTTT | TRBJ2-2 | once | NA | TRBV4-2
CASSPGTGVFEQYF | TGTGCCAGCTCACCCGGGACAGGGGTTTTCGAGCAGTACTTC | TRBJ2-7 | NA | TRBD1 | TRBV18
CASSMGRVNEQFF | TGTGCCAGTAGTATGGGTAGGGTCAATGAGCAGTTCTTC | TRBJ2-1 | NA | NA | TRBV19
CAWSVYSGRYEQYF | TGTGCCTGGAGTGTATACAGCGGGAGGTACGAGCAGTACTTC | TRBJ2-7 | NA | TRBD2 | TRBV30
CASSYWREASQETQYF | TGTGCCAGCAGTTACTGGCGGGAGGCATCCCAAGAGACCCAGTACTTC | TRBJ2-5 | NA | TRBD2 | TRBV28
CASGEDRTDTQYF | TGTGCCAGTGGGGAGGATCGCACAGATACGCAGTATTTT | TRBJ2-3 | NA | NA | TRBV12-3/TRBV12-4
CATSDSRGENTEAFF | TGTGCCACCAGTGATTCTAGGGGGGAGAACACTGAAGCTTTCTTT | TRBJ1-1 | once | NA | TRBV24-1
CASGLVQGLVAEAFF | TGTGCTAGTGGTTTGGTACAGGGTCTTGTTGCTGAAGCTTTCTTT | TRBJ1-1 | NA | NA | TRBV12-5
CASYYFSSYEQYF | TGTGCCAGTTATTATTTCAGCTCCTACGAGCAGTACTTC | TRBJ2-7 | NA | NA | TRBV5-4
CAWNPGTPDGQFF | TGTGCCTGGAACCCCGGGACCCCAGACGGGCAGTTCTTC | TRBJ2-1 | NA | NA | TRBV30
CASSQDAAGGSDTQYF | TGTGCCAGCAGCCAAGATGCGGCGGGAGGGTCAGATACGCAGTATTTT | TRBJ2-3 | few | TRBD2 | TRBV3-1/TRBV3-2
CASSEDRTSYEQYF | TGTGCCAGCAGCGAAGACAGGACCTCCTACGAGCAGTACTTC | TRBJ2-7 | once | NA | TRBV13
CASSSDPEGSPLHF | TGTGCCAGCAGCTCGGACCCGGAGGGTTCACCCCTCCACTTT | TRBJ1-6 | NA | NA | TRBV6-5
CASSELAGGRLRETQYF | TGTGCCAGCAGTGAGCTTGCGGGAGGAAGATTAAGAGAGACCCAGTACTTC | TRBJ2-5 | once | TRBD2 | TRBV25-1
CASSFTGDGGELFF | TGTGCCAGCAGCTTCACAGGGGATGGCGGGGAGCTGTTTTTT | TRBJ2-2 | NA | TRBD1 | TRBV7-8
CASTGWEKDTDTQYF | TGTGCCAGTACGGGGTGGGAGAAGGACACAGATACGCAGTATTTT | TRBJ2-3 | NA | NA | TRBV19
CASTLASGTFPQADTQYF | TGTGCCAGCACCCTGGCGAGCGGGACGTTTCCCCAGGCAGATACGCAGTATTTT | TRBJ2-3 | once | TRBD2 | TRBV3-1/TRBV3-2
CASSLSGRTSTVLTGELFF | TGTGCCAGCAGCTTGAGCGGGAGGACGTCCACCGTGCTCACCGGGGAGCTGTTTTTT | TRBJ2-2 | once | TRBD2 | TRBV7-9
CASSLVRRVDQPQHF | TGTGCCAGCAGCTTGGTTCGACGGGTGGATCAGCCCCAGCATTTT | TRBJ1-5 | NA | NA | TRBV7-3
CASSVFPSNTEAFF | TGTGCCAGCAGCGTATTCCCCTCGAACACTGAAGCTTTCTTT | TRBJ1-1 | once | NA | TRBV9
CASSYLGDEQYF | TGTGCCAGCAGTTACCTAGGGGACGAGCAGTACTTC | TRBJ2-7 | NA | NA | TRBV5-4
CASSLGDRESYNEQFF | TGCGCCAGCAGCTTGGGGGACAGGGAGTCCTACAATGAGCAGTTCTTC | TRBJ2-1 | NA | TRBD1 | TRBV5-1
CASSTQGASDSPLHF | TGTGCCAGCAGCACACAGGGGGCCTCAGATTCACCCCTCCACTTT | TRBJ1-6 | NA | TRBD1 | TRBV9
CAISESGGSSYNEQFF | TGTGCCATCAGTGAGTCTGGGGGAAGCTCCTACAATGAGCAGTTCTTC | TRBJ2-1 | NA | NA | TRBV10-3